This is a list of T cell receptor beta chains from one sample in a study of cytomegalovirus exposure and HLA in healthy donors. Libraries were prepared by immunoSEQ multiplex PCR; TCRdb keeps only in-frame clonotypes and omits some of them. The sample lists 57,000 or so clones, over 70% occurring once. The sequenced material came from PBMCs. The receptors shown here come from a man in his fifties in good health and CMV-seropositive. The CDR3 runs from the conserved cysteine through the conserved F or W. A D gene is named only where the DNA matches it firmly. Some rows mark clone size as missing; the rest say once, few, many or name a class of expanded clone.

d_call,j_call,v_call,clone_size,cdr3_aa,cdr3_nt
-,TRBJ1-5,TRBV19,-,CASSIASVPQHF,TGTGCCAGTAGTATAGCTTCTGTGCCCCAGCATTTT
TRBD2,TRBJ2-1,TRBV5-1,-,CASSRTSGTNNEQFF,TGCGCCAGCAGCCGGACTAGCGGAACGAACAATGAGCAGTTCTTC
TRBD1,TRBJ1-6,TRBV5-1,-,CASSLTGQGTYNSPLHF,TGCGCCAGCAGCTTGACGGGACAGGGAACCTATAATTCACCCCTCCACTTT
TRBD2,TRBJ2-7,TRBV11-2,-,CASTLGGLAGGGWYYEQYF,TGTGCCAGCACCTTAGGCGGCCTAGCGGGAGGGGGGTGGTACTACGAGCAGTACTTC
TRBD1,TRBJ2-7,TRBV10-3,-,CASTGAYRGLSDEQYF,TGTGCCTCCACGGGGGCCTACAGGGGGCTAAGCGACGAGCAGTACTTC
TRBD1,TRBJ1-1,TRBV5-1,-,CASSFSTGGAEAFF,TGCGCCAGCAGCTTCTCTACAGGGGGTGCTGAAGCTTTCTTT
-,TRBJ1-5,TRBV6-5,-,CASSYWPENQPQHF,TGTGCCAGCAGTTACTGGCCAGAAAATCAGCCCCAGCATTTT
TRBD2,TRBJ2-3,TRBV7-9,-,CASSREGRGTDTQYF,TGTGCCAGCAGTAGGGAGGGCCGAGGGACAGATACGCAGTATTTT
-,TRBJ2-4,TRBV6-5,-,CASSYSTASGNIQYF,TGTGCCAGCAGTTACTCGACGGCCTCGGGGAACATTCAGTACTTC
-,TRBJ1-1,TRBV11-1,-,CASSPIRGRSTEAFF,TGTGCCAGCAGCCCTATCAGGGGTCGTAGCACTGAAGCTTTCTTT
TRBD1,TRBJ1-3,TRBV6-6,once,CASSYSQTGAGNTIYF,TGTGCCAGCAGTTACTCACAGACAGGGGCCGGAAACACCATATATTTT
TRBD2,TRBJ2-1,TRBV6-4,-,CASSKTSGRGNEQFF,TGTGCCAGCAGTAAGACTAGCGGGAGAGGTAATGAGCAGTTCTTC
-,TRBJ2-1,TRBV11-3,-,CASSLDSGYNEQFF,TGTGCCAGCAGCTTAGATAGCGGCTACAATGAGCAGTTCTTC
TRBD2,TRBJ2-3,TRBV5-1,-,CASSLASGSSTDTQYF,TGCGCCAGCAGCTTGGCCAGCGGGAGCAGCACAGATACGCAGTATTTT
-,TRBJ2-7,TRBV5-4,once,CASSLGRGSYEQYF,TGTGCCAGCAGCTTGGGCCGGGGCTCCTACGAGCAGTACTTC
TRBD2,TRBJ2-4,TRBV18,-,CASSPLADLAKNIQYF,TGTGCCAGCTCTCCGCTAGCGGACCTAGCCAAAAACATTCAGTACTTC
TRBD1,TRBJ2-7,TRBV2,few,CATATGTGENDEYF,TGTGCCACAGCAACCGGGACAGGGGAAAATGACGAGTACTTC
-,TRBJ1-1,TRBV11-1,-,CASSQWGPSNEAFF,TGTGCCAGCAGCCAATGGGGCCCCTCCAATGAAGCTTTCTTT
TRBD2,TRBJ2-1,TRBV19,-,CASSMGGYQGDNEQFF,TGTGCCAGTAGTATGGGGGGGTACCAAGGGGACAATGAGCAGTTCTTC
TRBD1,TRBJ1-1,TRBV9,-,CASSLGTDKAFF,TGTGCCAGCAGCCTAGGGACAGACAAAGCTTTCTTT
TRBD2,TRBJ2-2,TRBV7-3,-,CASSWNVGGRSGGELFF,TGTGCCAGCAGCTGGAACGTCGGCGGGAGGTCCGGCGGGGAGCTGTTTTTT
TRBD2,TRBJ2-1,TRBV5-1,-,CASSVSGRAYNEQFF,TGCGCCAGCAGCGTTAGCGGGAGAGCCTACAATGAGCAGTTCTTC
-,TRBJ1-2,TRBV2,-,CASSEVTPNYGYTF,TGTGCCAGCAGTGAAGTAACTCCTAACTATGGCTACACCTTC
-,TRBJ2-3,TRBV15,once,CATSSSRAHEDTQYF,TGTGCCACCAGCAGCTCCAGGGCCCACGAAGATACGCAGTATTTT
-,TRBJ2-7,TRBV5-4,-,CASSPKGGTAYEQYF,TGTGCCAGCAGCCCCAAGGGGGGGACCGCCTACGAGCAGTACTTC
TRBD2,TRBJ2-1,TRBV2,-,CASSGLAEYNEQFF,TGTGCCAGCAGCGGACTAGCGGAGTACAATGAGCAGTTCTTC
-,TRBJ2-7,TRBV27,-,CARSPARLEAYEQYF,TGTGCCAGAAGTCCAGCGAGACTAGAAGCCTACGAGCAGTACTTC
TRBD2,TRBJ2-7,TRBV7-2,-,CASSLNYGGEQYF,TGTGCCAGCAGCTTAAATTACGGGGGGGAGCAGTACTTC
-,TRBJ1-1,TRBV19,-,CASSTPPRRVTEAFF,TGTGCCAGTAGTACACCCCCACGGCGGGTCACTGAAGCTTTCTTT
-,TRBJ1-1,TRBV6-5,few,CASSSHMNTEAFF,TGTGCCAGCAGTTCCCACATGAACACTGAAGCTTTCTTT
-,TRBJ2-3,TRBV28,-,CASRPQRLQSDTQYF,TGTGCCAGCAGACCTCAGCGGCTCCAGTCAGATACGCAGTATTTT
-,TRBJ1-1,TRBV5-1,-,CASSLAGQYEAFF,TGCGCCAGCAGCTTGGCTGGACAGTATGAAGCTTTCTTT
TRBD2,TRBJ2-7,TRBV4-2,-,CASSQGLAGMTYEQYF,TGTGCCAGCAGCCAGGGTCTAGCGGGGATGACCTACGAGCAGTACTTC
TRBD2,TRBJ2-5,TRBV7-8,-,CASSARLAIYPGETQYF,TGTGCCAGCAGCGCAAGACTAGCGATCTATCCGGGGGAGACCCAGTACTTC
TRBD1,TRBJ2-7,TRBV19,-,CASRQDRGYEQYF,TGTGCCAGTAGACAGGACAGGGGTTACGAGCAGTACTTC
-,TRBJ1-2,TRBV19,-,CASQGRASANYGYTF,TGTGCCTCTCAGGGGAGGGCCTCGGCTAACTATGGCTACACCTTC